The 29 T cell receptor beta chains listed next were all sequenced from one sample in a study of blood T cell repertoires in COVID-19. Generated by immunoSEQ multiplex PCR, the TCRdb table keeps only in-frame clones and is missing some. Of a few hundred thousand clones listed, approximately 92% were seen once; the top ten hold less than 2.5%. Source material: PBMCs or T cells enriched from blood (not recorded which). The receptors here all came from a woman aged 18-29 years who had recovered from COVID-19.

The chain uses TRBV19 and TRBJ1-1; 7 bases match TRBD1. V lost 3 bases, J lost 10 bases, and 5 bases stayed unmatched. Germline V gives CDR1 LNHDA, CDR2 SQIVND (reference sequence). This CDR3 is built from 12 residues. CDR3 DNA sequence: TGTGCCAGTAGTATCGGCTCAGGGGGAGCTTTCTTT. This translates into CASSIGSGGAFF.

This rearrangement joins TRBV3-1 (or the pseudogene TRBV3-2) to TRBJ2-7, with D tentatively TRBD2 (7 bases). Deletions cut 2 bases from V and 2 bases from J, with 10 bases between. The CDR3 spans 14 residues. Germline lookup yields CDR1 LGHDT and CDR2 YNNKEL (reference sequence). CDR3 DNA sequence: TGTGCCAGCAGCCAAAGGGGGGGGGCCTACGAGCAGTACTTC. Translated: CASSQRGGAYEQYF.

V is TRBV19 and J is TRBJ1-2; no reliable D call. CDR1 and CDR2 (germline): LNHDA, SQIVND (reference sequence). Trimming removed 7 bases from V and 5 bases from J, with 20 bases in between. The CDR3 consists of 15 residues. The CDR3 here is CASNSIEGAGYGYTF. The CDR3 DNA is TGTGCCAGTAATTCGATTGAGGGAGCTGGTTATGGCTACACCTTC. The full variable domain, its missing parts supplied by reference TRBV19 and TRBJ1-2, is DGGITQSPKYLFRKEGQNVTLSCEQNLNHDAMYWYRQDPGQGLRLIYYSQIVNDFQKGDIAEGYSVSREKKESFPLTVTSAQKNPTAFYLCASNSIEGAGYGYTFGSGTRLTVV.

Only one count was recorded for this clone. This chain uses TRBV11-2 with TRBJ2-7, with 13 bases that match TRBD2. The CDR3 consists of 13 residues. Germline V gene lookup returns CDR1 SGHAT and CDR2 FQNNGV. V lost 6 bases and J lost 6; bases outside the gene matches: 2. The chain's CDR3 is CASRGLAGFEQYF. The CDR3 coding sequence is TGTGCCAGCAGGGGACTAGCGGGGTTCGAGCAGTACTTC.

V gene TRBV18 combines with J gene TRBJ1-1; no firm D call. V lost 0 bases and J lost 7, with 15 bases in between. CDR3 length: 15 amino acids. Germline CDR1 reads KGHSH; CDR2 reads LQKENI. Here the CDR3 reads CASSPPAGLGGEAFF. DNA for the CDR3: TGTGCCAGCTCACCACCCGCCGGGTTGGGAGGTGAAGCTTTCTTT.

This clone occurred once. V and J are TRBV28 and TRBJ2-3; 11 positions match TRBD2. The germline gives CDR1 MDHEN, CDR2 SYDVKM. This CDR3 has 13 residues. V was pared by 6 bases and J by 6 bases, with 2 bases of the junction left unmatched. The CDR3 DNA follows: TGTGCCAGCAGGACTAGCGGGGTGGATACGCAGTATTTT. As protein: CASRTSGVDTQYF.

J is TRBJ2-5 and V is TRBV27; 9 nucleotides align to TRBD1. The germline V gene has CDR1 MNHEY and CDR2 SMNVEV (reference sequence). The CDR3 length is 14 residues. Trimming at V came to 5 bases and at J to 1 base, leaving 2 bases not matched to a gene. CDR3 in amino acids: CASSDRGGQETQYF. In DNA, the CDR3 is TGTGCCAGCAGTGACAGGGGGGGCCAAGAGACCCAGTACTTC.

The V gene is TRBV9, the J gene TRBJ1-3; TRBD1 matches 7 bases. The CDR3 length is 15 residues. Germline CDR1 SGDLS, CDR2 YYNGEE. V lost 3 bases to trimming and J lost 0 bases; unmatched junction nucleotides: 3. As DNA, the CDR3 is TGTGCCAGCAGCGCGACAGGGACCTCTGGAAACACCATATATTTT. Its translation is CASSATGTSGNTIYF. The variable domain in full, with the rest retrieved from reference TRBV9 and TRBJ1-3, is DSGVTQTPKHLITATGQRVTLRCSPRSGDLSVYWYQQSLDQGLQFLIQYYNGEERAKGNILERFSAQQFPDLHSELNLSSLELGDSALYFCASSATGTSGNTIYFGEGSWLTVV.

V gene TRBV12-3 or TRBV12-4 combines with J gene TRBJ2-1, with D possibly matching TRBD1 (5 bases). The CDR3 has 11 amino acids. Trimming removed 5 bases at V and 10 bases at J, with 9 bases between. The CDR3 nucleotides read TGTGCCAGCAGTCGTCACAGGGAGCAGTTCTTC. It translates to CASSRHREQFF.

This chain joins TRBV2 and TRBJ2-5; TRBD2 matches at 7 bases. CDR1 and CDR2 from the germline V gene are SNHLY and FYNNEI. The V and J ends lost 4 bases and 2 bases, in that order; junction bases with no gene match: 4. The CDR3 consists of 14 residues. For the CDR3, the DNA is TGTGCCAGCAGTGCCGAGCGGGGTCAAGAGACCCAGTACTTC. Its protein product is CASSAERGQETQYF.

The chain uses TRBV5-6 and TRBJ1-1; 8 bases are shared with TRBD1. This CDR3 contains 16 residues. Trimming cost V 1 base and J 4 bases; bases outside gene matches: 9. Looked up from germline, CDR1 is SGHDT and CDR2 is YYEEEE. CDR3 bases: TGTGCCAGCAGCTTGTTGTCTACAGGGGGGGTCACTGAAGCTTTCTTT. Protein sequence: CASSLLSTGGVTEAFF.

This chain links TRBV4-1 with TRBJ2-1; 10 bases fit TRBD1. The ends lost 3 bases at V and 3 bases at J; junction bases unmatched: 11. The length of the CDR3 is 18 residues. In germline, CDR1 is MGHRA, CDR2 YSYEKL. The CDR3 coding sequence is TGCGCCAGCAGCCACCCCACGACGGGGACAGGGGTCTACAATGAGCAGTTCTTC. This sequence encodes CASSHPTTGTGVYNEQFF.

The chain couples TRBV7-9 to TRBJ1-4, with D possibly being TRBD1 (6 bases). This CDR3 contains 14 residues. V was pared by 6 bases and J by 4 bases, with 12 bases between. Germline-derived CDR1 and CDR2 are SEHNR and FQNEAQ (reference sequence). The CDR3 region is CASRRDTVNEKLFF. CDR3 DNA: TGTGCCAGCAGGAGGGACACGGTTAATGAAAAACTGTTTTTT.

The rearrangement joins TRBV18 to TRBJ2-5; TRBD2 aligns across 11 bases. From germline, CDR1 is KGHSH and CDR2 LQKENI. This CDR3 comprises 15 residues. The ends lost 3 bases at V and 5 bases at J; junction bases unmatched: 5. In DNA, the CDR3 is TGTGCCAGCTCACCGACAGGGACTAGCGGTGAGACCCAGTACTTC. Residues: CASSPTGTSGETQYF. Full variable domain (missing parts from reference TRBV18 and TRBJ2-5): NAGVMQNPRHLVRRRGQEARLRCSPMKGHSHVYWYRQLPEEGLKFMVYLQKENIIDESGMPKERFSAEFPKEGPSILRIQQVVRGDSAAYFCASSPTGTSGETQYFGPGTRLLVL.

V gene TRBV10-3 combines with J gene TRBJ1-1, with D tentatively TRBD1 (6 bases). This CDR3 contains 17 residues. Germline loops: CDR1 ENHRY, CDR2 SYGVKD. Trimming shortened V by 3 bases and J by 4 bases, and 21 bases separated the two germline ends. CDR3 protein: CAISDLQGALLTTEAFF. Written as DNA, the CDR3 is TGTGCCATCAGTGATTTACAGGGTGCTCTCTTAACCACTGAAGCTTTCTTT.

This clone was detected many times. The V gene is TRBV7-9, the J gene TRBJ1-4; D is undetermined. The germline V gene has CDR1 SEHNR and CDR2 FQNEAQ (reference sequence). CDR3 length equals 15 residues. V was cut by 3 bases and J by 0 bases, with 8 bases left in between. CDR3 coding DNA: TGTGCCAGCAGCTTGCCATCTACAACTAATGAAAAACTGTTTTTT. Its translation: CASSLPSTTNEKLFF.

V and J are TRBV9 and TRBJ1-1, with 7 bases matching TRBD1. The V segment lost 3 bases and the J segment 0 bases; nucleotides outside the gene matches: 14. The germline V gene encodes CDR1 SGDLS and CDR2 YYNGEE. The CDR3 consists of 18 residues. The CDR3 DNA is TGTGCCAGCAGCGCCCCGGACAGGATCATACTTGTGAACACTGAAGCTTTCTTT. This codes for CASSAPDRIILVNTEAFF. Supplemented by reference TRBV9 and TRBJ1-1, the full variable domain reads DSGVTQTPKHLITATGQRVTLRCSPRSGDLSVYWYQQSLDQGLQFLIQYYNGEERAKGNILERFSAQQFPDLHSELNLSSLELGDSALYFCASSAPDRIILVNTEAFFGQGTRLTVV.

The V call is TRBV6-1, the J call TRBJ1-2; weak D call: TRBD1 (5 bases). The V end lost 0 bases, the J end lost 3 bases, and 11 bases lay between the germline ends. The germline V gene encodes CDR1 MNHNS and CDR2 SASEGT. CDR3 length: 15 amino acids. CDR3 in amino acids: CASSEAKGADYGYTF. For the CDR3, the DNA is TGTGCCAGCAGTGAAGCTAAAGGGGCCGACTATGGCTACACCTTC.

The chain carries TRBV2 and TRBJ2-2; TRBD1 agrees at 8 bases. The CDR3 has 15 amino acids. The germline CDR1 and CDR2 sequences are SNHLY and FYNNEI. Trimming at V came to 6 bases and at J to 4 bases, leaving 7 bases not matched to a gene. The CDR3 DNA reads as TGTGCCAGCAGCCGGGACAGGCCTGCCACCGGGGAGCTGTTTTTT. Its translation: CASSRDRPATGELFF.

Note on this clone: The same CDR3 is also encoded by other DNA sequences in this sample. The V call is TRBV18, the J call TRBJ1-2; tentatively, D is TRBD1 (5 bases). Germline-derived CDR1 and CDR2 are KGHSH and LQKENI. Trimming left V 0 bases short and J 8 bases short, with 10 bases between. The CDR3 runs 13 residues. CDR3 region: CASSPPGRVGYTF. CDR3 sequence (DNA): TGTGCCAGCTCACCACCGGGCAGGGTCGGCTACACCTTC.

There are a few counts of this clone. Additional DNA sequences in this sample encode the identical CDR3. The chain joins TRBV7-9 to TRBJ1-2, with TRBD1 matching 9 bases. The length of the CDR3 is 13 residues. In germline, CDR1 is SEHNR, CDR2 FQNEAQ (reference sequence). Trimming removed 4 bases from V and 5 bases from J; junction bases left unmatched: 2. The CDR3 loop reads CASSSDRGYGYTF. For the CDR3, the DNA is TGTGCCAGCAGCTCCGACAGGGGGTATGGCTACACCTTC.

The rearrangement joins TRBV28 to TRBJ1-2; a weak D match, TRBD1 (6 bases). Trimming cost V 6 bases and J 4 bases, with 21 bases left between them. Germline loops: CDR1 MDHEN, CDR2 SYDVKM. The CDR3 totals 16 residues. The CDR3: CASSTDGQIGSYGYTF. The CDR3 coding sequence is TGTGCCAGCAGCACCGATGGACAGATTGGGAGCTATGGCTACACCTTC.

V usage is TRBV7-2 and J usage is TRBJ2-4; TRBD2 matches at 7 bases. The germline CDR1 and CDR2 sequences are SGHTA and FQGNSA. This CDR3 has 14 amino acids. The J segment lost 4 bases and the V segment lost 2 bases, leaving 2 bases of the junction unmatched. CDR3 nucleotides: TGTGCCAGCAGCTTAAGGCGGGGGAAAAACATTCAGTACTTC. Amino acid sequence: CASSLRRGKNIQYF.

The chain joins TRBV18 to TRBJ1-3; 12 bases fit TRBD1. The ends lost 6 bases at V and 2 bases at J; junction bases unmatched: 5. CDR1 and CDR2 (germline): KGHSH, LQKENI. The CDR3 runs to 16 residues. CDR3 residues: CASSEGQGAAGNTIYF. The CDR3 region has the DNA TGTGCCAGCTCGGAGGGACAGGGGGCAGCTGGAAACACCATATATTTT.

The V gene is TRBV29-1, the J gene TRBJ2-2, with a weak D call TRBD2 (5 bases). The V end lost 2 bases, the J end lost 4 bases, and 14 bases lay between the germline ends. CDR1 and CDR2 (germline): SQVTM, ANQGSEA. This CDR3 region has 15 residues. In nucleotides, the CDR3 is TGCAGCGTTGAAACCCGGGATGTTGGCACCGGGGAGCTGTTTTTT. Amino acids: CSVETRDVGTGELFF.

This chain links TRBV5-1 with TRBJ1-1; D uncertain. The CDR3 consists of 11 residues. V was shortened by 0 bases and J by 8 bases, with 5 bases between the two germline ends. Germline V gene data show CDR1 as SGHRS and CDR2 as YFSETQ. The DNA for the CDR3 is TGCGCCAGCAGCTTGGGCGGAGAAGCTTTCTTT. This codes for CASSLGGEAFF.

The genes are TRBV6-5 and TRBJ2-5; TRBD1 might be the D (6 bases). This CDR3 contains 13 residues. V lost 6 bases and J 2 bases, leaving 10 bases between the germline ends. Germline assignment: CDR1 MNHEY and CDR2 SVGAGI. CDR3 sequence reads: CASRHGQQETQYF. The CDR3 nucleotides read TGTGCCAGCAGACATGGACAGCAAGAGACCCAGTACTTC.

The genes are TRBV6-5 and TRBJ1-2, with D possibly being TRBD1 (5 bases). The germline V gene has CDR1 MNHEY and CDR2 SVGAGI. The ends were cut back, 6 bases at V and 6 bases at J, with 14 bases in the middle. The CDR3 spans 13 residues. The CDR3 here is CASSRGVRDGYTF. The DNA of the CDR3 is TGTGCCAGCAGCCGGGGGGTTAGGGATGGCTACACCTTC.

Only one count was recorded for this clone. The chain has TRBV4-2 and TRBJ2-3; no clear D. V gave up 1 base and J gave up 2 bases, with 10 bases separating them. Germline V lookup: CDR1 LGHNA, CDR2 YNFKEQ. There are 15 residues in the CDR3. CDR3 loop: CASSQVVGDTDTQYF. The CDR3 region has the DNA TGTGCCAGCAGCCAAGTGGTCGGAGACACAGATACGCAGTATTTT.